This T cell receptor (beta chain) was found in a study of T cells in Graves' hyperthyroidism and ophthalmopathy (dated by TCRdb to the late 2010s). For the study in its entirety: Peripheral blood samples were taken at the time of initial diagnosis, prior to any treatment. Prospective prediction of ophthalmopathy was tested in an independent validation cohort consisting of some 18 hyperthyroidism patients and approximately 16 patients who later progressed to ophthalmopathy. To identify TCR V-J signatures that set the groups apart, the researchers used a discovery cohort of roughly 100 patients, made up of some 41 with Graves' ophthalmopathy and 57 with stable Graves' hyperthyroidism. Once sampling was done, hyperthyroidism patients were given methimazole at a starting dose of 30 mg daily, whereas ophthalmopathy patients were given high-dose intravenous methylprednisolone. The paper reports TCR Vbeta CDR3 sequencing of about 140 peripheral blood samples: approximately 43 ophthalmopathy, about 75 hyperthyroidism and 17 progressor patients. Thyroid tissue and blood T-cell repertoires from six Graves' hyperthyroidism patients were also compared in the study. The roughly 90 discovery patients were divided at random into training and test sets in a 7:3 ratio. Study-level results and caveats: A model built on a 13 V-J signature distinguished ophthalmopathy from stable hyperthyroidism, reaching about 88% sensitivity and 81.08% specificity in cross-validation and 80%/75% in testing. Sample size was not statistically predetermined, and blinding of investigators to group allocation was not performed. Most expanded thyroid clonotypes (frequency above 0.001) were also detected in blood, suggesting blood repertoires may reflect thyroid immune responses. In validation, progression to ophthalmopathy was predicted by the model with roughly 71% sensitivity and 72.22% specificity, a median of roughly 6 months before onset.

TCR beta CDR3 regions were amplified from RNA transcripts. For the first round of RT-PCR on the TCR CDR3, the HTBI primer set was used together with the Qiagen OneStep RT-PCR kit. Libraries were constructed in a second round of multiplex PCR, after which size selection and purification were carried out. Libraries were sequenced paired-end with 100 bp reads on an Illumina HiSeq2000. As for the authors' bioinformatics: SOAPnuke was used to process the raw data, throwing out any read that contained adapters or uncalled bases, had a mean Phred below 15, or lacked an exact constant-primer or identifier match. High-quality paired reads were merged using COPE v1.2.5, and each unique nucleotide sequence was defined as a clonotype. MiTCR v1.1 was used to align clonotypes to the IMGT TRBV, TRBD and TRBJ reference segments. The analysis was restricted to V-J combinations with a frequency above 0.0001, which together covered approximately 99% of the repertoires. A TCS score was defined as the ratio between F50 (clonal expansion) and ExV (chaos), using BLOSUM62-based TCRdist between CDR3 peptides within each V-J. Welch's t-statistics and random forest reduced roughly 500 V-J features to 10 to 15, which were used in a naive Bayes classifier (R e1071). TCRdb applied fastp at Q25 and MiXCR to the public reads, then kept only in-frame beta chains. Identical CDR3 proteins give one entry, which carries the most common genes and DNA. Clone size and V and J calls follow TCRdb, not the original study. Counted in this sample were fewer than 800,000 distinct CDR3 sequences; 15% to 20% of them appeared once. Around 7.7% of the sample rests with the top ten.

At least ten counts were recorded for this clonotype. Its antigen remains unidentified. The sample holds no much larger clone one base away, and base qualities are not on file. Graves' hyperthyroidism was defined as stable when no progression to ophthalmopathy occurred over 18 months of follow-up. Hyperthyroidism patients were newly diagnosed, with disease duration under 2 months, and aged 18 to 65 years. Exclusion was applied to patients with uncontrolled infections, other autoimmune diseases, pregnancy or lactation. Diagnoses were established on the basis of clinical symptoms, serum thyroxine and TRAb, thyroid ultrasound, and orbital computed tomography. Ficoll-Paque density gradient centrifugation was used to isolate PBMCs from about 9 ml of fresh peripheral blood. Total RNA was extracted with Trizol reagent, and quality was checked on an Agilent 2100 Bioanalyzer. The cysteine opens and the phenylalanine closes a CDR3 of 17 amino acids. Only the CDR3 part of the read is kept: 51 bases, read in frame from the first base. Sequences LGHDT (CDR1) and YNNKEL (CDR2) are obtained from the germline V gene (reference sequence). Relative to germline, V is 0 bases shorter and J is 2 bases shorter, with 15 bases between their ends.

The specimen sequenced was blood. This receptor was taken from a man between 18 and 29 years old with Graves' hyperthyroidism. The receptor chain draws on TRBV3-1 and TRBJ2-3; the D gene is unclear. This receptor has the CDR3 CASSQDGEPAFTDTQYF. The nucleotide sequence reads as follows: TGTGCCAGCAGCCAAGATGGAGAACCAGCCTTCACAGATACGCAGTATTTT.